This section outlines one TCR beta chain sequence together with its context. This sample is drawn from a study of technical replicates of blood from several donors. V was shortened by 6 bases and J by 5 bases, with 7 bases between the two germline ends. The V gene's germline CDR1 is DFQATT and CDR2 SNEGSKA (reference sequence). CDR3 length: 10 amino acids. Libraries were prepared by immunoSEQ multiplex PCR; TCRdb keeps only in-frame clonotypes and omits some of them. The sample carries 75,000 to 100,000 clones, approximately 95% recorded once. The receptor was derived from a human donor in good health. The chain recombines TRBV20-1 with TRBJ2-5; D is ambiguous. Sequencing was done on a sample of T cells isolated from PBMCs. CDR3 nucleotides: TGCAGTGCACTCCGTGAGACCCAGTACTTC. As protein: CSALRETQYF.